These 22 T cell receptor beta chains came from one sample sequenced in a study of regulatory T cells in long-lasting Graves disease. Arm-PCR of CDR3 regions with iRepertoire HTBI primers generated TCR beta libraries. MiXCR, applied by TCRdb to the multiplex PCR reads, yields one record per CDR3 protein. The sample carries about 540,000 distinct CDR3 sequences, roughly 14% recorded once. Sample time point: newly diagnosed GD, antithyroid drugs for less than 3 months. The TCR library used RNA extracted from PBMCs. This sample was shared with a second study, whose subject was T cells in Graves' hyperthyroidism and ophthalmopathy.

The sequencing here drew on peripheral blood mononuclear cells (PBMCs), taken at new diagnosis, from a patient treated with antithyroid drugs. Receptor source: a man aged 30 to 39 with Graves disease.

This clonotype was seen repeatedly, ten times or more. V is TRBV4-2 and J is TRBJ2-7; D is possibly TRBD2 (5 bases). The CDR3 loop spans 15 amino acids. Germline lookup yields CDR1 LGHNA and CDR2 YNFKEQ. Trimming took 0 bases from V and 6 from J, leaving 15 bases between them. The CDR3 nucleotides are TGTGCCAGCAGCCAAGAGGACTCCCTAGAGGGCGAGCAGTACTTC. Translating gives CASSQEDSLEGEQYF.

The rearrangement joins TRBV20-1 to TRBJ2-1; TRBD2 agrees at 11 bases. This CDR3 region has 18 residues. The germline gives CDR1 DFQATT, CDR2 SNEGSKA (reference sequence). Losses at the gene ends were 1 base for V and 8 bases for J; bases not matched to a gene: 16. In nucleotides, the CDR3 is TGCAGTGCTAGAGGCCGTACTAGCGGGAGTTGGTATTGGGATGAGCAGTTCTTC. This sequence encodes CSARGRTSGSWYWDEQFF.

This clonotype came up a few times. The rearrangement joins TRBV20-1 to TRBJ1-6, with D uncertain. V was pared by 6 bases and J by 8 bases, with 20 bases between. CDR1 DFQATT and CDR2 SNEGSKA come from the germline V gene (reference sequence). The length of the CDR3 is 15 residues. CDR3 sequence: CSAKPPLLGDSPLHF. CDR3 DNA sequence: TGCAGTGCAAAACCCCCCCTACTCGGGGATTCACCCCTCCACTTT.

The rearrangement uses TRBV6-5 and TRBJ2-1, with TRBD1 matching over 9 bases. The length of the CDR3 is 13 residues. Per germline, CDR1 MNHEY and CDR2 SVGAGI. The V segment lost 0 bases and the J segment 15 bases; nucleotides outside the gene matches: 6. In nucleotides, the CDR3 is TGTGCCAGCAGTTACTCGACCGGGACAGGGAGGTTCTTC. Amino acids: CASSYSTGTGRFF.

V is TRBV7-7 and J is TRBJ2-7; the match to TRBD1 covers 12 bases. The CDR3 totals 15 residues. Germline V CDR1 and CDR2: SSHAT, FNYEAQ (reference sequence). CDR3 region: CASARGQGASYEQYF. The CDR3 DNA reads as TGTGCTAGCGCACGGGGACAGGGGGCATCTTACGAGCAGTACTTC.

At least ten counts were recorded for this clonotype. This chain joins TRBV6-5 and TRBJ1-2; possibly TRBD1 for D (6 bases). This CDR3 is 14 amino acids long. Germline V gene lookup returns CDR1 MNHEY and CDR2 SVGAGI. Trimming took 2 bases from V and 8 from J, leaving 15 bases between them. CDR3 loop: CASSYRQEVQGYTF. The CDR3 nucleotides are TGTGCCAGCAGTTACAGACAGGAGGTCCAAGGCTACACCTTC.

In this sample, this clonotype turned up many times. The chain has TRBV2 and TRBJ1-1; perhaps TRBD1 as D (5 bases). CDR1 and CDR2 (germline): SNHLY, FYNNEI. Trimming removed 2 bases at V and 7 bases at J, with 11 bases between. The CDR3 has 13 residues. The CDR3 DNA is TGTGCCAGCAGTGAACAGGGCGTACTTGAAGCTTTCTTT. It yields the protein CASSEQGVLEAFF. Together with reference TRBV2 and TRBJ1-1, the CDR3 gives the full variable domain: EPEVTQTPSHQVTQMGQEVILRCVPISNHLYFYWYRQILGQKVEFLVSFYNNEISEKSEIFDDQFSVERPDGSNFTLKIRSTKLEDSAMYFCASSEQGVLEAFFGQGTRLTVV.

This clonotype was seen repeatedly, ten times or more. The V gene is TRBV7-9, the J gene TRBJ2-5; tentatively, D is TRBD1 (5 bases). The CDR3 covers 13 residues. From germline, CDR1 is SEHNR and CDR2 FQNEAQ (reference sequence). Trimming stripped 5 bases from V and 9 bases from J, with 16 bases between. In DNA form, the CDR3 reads TGTGCCAGCAGCCACGACAGCACTGGGGCCCAGTACTTC. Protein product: CASSHDSTGAQYF.

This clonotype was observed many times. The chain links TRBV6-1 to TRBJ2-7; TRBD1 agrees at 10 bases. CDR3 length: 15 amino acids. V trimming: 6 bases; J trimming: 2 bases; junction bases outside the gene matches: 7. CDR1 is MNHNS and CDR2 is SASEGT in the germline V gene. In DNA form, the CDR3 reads TGTGCCAGCAGCTCGGGACAGGGGCCTACCTACGAGCAGTACTTC. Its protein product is CASSSGQGPTYEQYF.

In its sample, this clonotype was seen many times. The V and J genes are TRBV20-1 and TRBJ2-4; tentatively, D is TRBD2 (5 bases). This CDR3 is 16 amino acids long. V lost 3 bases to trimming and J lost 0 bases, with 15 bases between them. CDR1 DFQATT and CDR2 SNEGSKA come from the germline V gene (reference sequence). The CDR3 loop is CSASPGGLRAKNIQYF. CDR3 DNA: TGCAGTGCTAGCCCAGGAGGTCTGAGAGCCAAAAACATTCAGTACTTC.

The chain's CDR3 is CASSLYRLPGNPSYEQYF. In DNA form, the CDR3 reads TGCGCCAGCAGCCTATACCGCCTCCCCGGGAACCCCTCCTACGAGCAGTACTTC. This chain connects TRBV5-1 to TRBJ2-7, with D tentatively TRBD2 (5 bases). Germline CDR1 is SGHRS and CDR2 is YFSETQ. This CDR3 spans 18 amino acids. The V end was cut by 4 bases, the J end by 0 bases, with 23 bases between. The complete variable domain, with remaining parts taken from reference TRBV5-1 and TRBJ2-7, reads KAGVTQTPRYLIKTRGQQVTLSCSPISGHRSVSWYQQTPGQGLQFLFEYFSETQRNKGNFPGRFSGRQFSNSRSEMNVSTLELGDSALYLCASSLYRLPGNPSYEQYFGPGTRLTVT.

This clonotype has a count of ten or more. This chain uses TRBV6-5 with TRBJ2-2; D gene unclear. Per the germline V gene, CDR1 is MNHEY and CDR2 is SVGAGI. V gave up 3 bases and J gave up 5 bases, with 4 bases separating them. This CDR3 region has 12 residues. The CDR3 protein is CASSYGTGELFF. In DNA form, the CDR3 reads TGTGCCAGCAGTTATGGAACCGGGGAGCTGTTTTTT.

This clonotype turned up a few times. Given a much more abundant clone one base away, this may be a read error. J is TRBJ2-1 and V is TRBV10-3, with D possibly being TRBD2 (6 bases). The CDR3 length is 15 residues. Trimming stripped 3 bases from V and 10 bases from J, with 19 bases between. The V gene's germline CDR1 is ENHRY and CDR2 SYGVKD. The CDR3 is CAISDPGLGSYEQFF. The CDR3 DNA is TGTGCCATCAGTGATCCGGGACTGGGCTCCTACGAGCAGTTCTTC.

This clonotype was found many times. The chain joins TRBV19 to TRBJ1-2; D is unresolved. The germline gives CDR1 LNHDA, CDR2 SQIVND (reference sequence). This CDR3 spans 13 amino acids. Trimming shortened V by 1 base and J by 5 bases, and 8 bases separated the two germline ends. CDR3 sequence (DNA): TGTGCCAGTAGTATAGCAGGCGGGTATGGCTACACCTTC. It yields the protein CASSIAGGYGYTF.

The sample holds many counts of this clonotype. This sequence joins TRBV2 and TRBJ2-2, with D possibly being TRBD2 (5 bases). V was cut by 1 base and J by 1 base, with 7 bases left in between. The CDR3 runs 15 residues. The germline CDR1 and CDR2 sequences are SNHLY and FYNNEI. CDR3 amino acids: CASSEVGMNTGELFF. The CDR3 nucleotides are TGTGCCAGCAGTGAAGTCGGGATGAACACCGGGGAGCTGTTTTTT.

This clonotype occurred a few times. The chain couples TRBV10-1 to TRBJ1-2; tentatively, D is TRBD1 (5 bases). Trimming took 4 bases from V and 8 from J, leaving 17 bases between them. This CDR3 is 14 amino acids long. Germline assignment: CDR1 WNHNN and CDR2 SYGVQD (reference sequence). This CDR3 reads CASSALSPGDGYTF. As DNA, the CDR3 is TGCGCCAGCAGTGCTCTCTCCCCCGGGGACGGCTACACCTTC.

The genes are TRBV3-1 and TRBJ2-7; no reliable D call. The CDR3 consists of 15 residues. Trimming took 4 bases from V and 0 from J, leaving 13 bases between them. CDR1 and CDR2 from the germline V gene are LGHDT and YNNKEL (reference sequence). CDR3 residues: CASSRSYKGSYEQYF. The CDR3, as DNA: TGTGCCAGCAGCCGATCCTATAAAGGCTCCTACGAGCAGTACTTC.

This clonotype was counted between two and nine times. CDR3 loop: CSAGQGRVNSPLHF. CDR3 DNA sequence: TGCAGTGCTGGACAGGGACGGGTTAATTCACCCCTCCACTTT. The genes are TRBV20-1 and TRBJ1-6; 8 bases map to TRBD1. V lost 5 bases and J lost 6; bases outside the gene matches: 6. CDR3 length: 14 residues. CDR1 and CDR2 (germline): DFQATT, SNEGSKA (reference sequence).

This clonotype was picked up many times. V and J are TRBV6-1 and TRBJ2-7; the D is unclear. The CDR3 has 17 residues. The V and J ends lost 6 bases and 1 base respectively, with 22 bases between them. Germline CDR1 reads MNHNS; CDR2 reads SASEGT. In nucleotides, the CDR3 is TGTGCCAGCAGGCTTACAAAAGGCCGGGTGGGATCCTACGAGCAGTACTTC. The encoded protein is CASRLTKGRVGSYEQYF.

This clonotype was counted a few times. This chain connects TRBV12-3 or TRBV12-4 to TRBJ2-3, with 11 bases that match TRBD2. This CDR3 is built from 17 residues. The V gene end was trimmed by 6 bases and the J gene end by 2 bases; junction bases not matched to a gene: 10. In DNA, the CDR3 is TGTGCCAGCAGCCCCCCCGGGACTAGCGGATCCACAGATACGCAGTATTTT. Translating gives CASSPPGTSGSTDTQYF.

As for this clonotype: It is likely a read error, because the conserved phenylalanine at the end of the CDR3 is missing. This CDR3 is CASSVEGYPQETQYL. CDR3 in DNA: TGTGCCAGCAGCGTAGAAGGATACCCCCAAGAGACCCAGTACCTC. The rearrangement uses TRBV9 and TRBJ2-5; D is undetermined. CDR1 and CDR2 from the germline V gene are SGDLS and YYNGEE. Trimming left V 0 bases short and J 1 base short, with 10 bases between. The CDR3 totals 15 residues.

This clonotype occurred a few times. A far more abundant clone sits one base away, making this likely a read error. CDR3 residues: CASQKVGESYNEQYF. DNA for the CDR3: TGTGCCAGCCAAAAGGTGGGGGAATCCTACAATGAGCAGTACTTC. The chain combines TRBV6-1 with TRBJ2-4; either TRBD1 or TRBD2 may fit D (5 bases each). This CDR3 region has 15 residues. Germline values: CDR1 MNHNS, CDR2 SASEGT. V was pared by 8 bases and J by 13 bases, with 27 bases between.